What follows is one T cell receptor (beta chain) and its context. Its antigen remains unknown. The data originate from a study of cytomegalovirus exposure and HLA in healthy donors. The CDR3 is 15 residues long. V lost 7 bases and J lost 6; bases outside the gene matches: 9. Germline values: CDR1 MNHNS, CDR2 SASEGT. Regarding the study as a whole: A later examination showed that TCR association rates differed by HLA locus, with DRB1 most and HLA-C fewest.

Primers: 60 Vbeta forward and 13 Jbeta reverse. The assay was immunoSEQ multiplex PCR, and TCRdb's table has in-frame clones only and misses some. Of 150,000 to 200,000 clones in the sample, 82% are singletons; the top ten hold 0.8%. J is TRBJ2-3 and V is TRBV6-1, with 11 positions matching TRBD2. The sequence was collected from a woman between 18 and 30 years old in good health and CMV-seronegative. Sequencing was carried out using PBMCs. Written as DNA, the CDR3 is TGTGCCAGCACCGAAATAGCGGGAGGGCCGGATACGCAGTATTTT. Encoded protein: CASTEIAGGPDTQYF.